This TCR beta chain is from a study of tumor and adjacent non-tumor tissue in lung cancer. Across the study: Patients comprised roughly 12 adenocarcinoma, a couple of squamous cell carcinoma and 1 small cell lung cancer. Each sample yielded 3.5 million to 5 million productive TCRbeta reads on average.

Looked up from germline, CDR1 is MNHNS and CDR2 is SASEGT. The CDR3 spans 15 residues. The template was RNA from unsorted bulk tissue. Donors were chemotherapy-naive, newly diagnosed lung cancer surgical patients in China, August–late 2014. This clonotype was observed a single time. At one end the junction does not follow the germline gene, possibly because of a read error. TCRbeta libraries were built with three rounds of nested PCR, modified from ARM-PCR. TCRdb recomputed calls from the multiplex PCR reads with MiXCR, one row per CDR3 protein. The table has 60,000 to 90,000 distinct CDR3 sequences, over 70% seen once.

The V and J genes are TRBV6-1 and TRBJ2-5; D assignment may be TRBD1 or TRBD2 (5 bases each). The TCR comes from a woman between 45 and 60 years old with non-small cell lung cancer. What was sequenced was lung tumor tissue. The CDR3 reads CASSVRLGTQETQYF. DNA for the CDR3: TGTGCCAGCAGTGTGCGATTAGGGACCCAAGAGACCCAATACTTC.